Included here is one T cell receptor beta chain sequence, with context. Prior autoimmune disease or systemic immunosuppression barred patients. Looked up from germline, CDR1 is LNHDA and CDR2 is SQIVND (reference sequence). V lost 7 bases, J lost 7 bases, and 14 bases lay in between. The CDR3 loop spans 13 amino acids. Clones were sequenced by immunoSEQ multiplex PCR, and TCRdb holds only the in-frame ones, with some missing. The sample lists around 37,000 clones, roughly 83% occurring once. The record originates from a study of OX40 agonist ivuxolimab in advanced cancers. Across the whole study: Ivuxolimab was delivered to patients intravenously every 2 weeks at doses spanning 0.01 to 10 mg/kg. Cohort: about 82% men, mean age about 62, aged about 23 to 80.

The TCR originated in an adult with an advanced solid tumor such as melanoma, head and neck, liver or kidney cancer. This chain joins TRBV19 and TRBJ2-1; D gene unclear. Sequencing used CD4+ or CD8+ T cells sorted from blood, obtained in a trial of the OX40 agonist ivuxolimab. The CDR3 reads CASNDWGLNEQFF. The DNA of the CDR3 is TGTGCCAGTAATGATTGGGGTCTGAATGAGCAGTTCTTC. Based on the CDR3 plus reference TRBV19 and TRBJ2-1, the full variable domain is DGGITQSPKYLFRKEGQNVTLSCEQNLNHDAMYWYRQDPGQGLRLIYYSQIVNDFQKGDIAEGYSVSREKKESFPLTVTSAQKNPTAFYLCASNDWGLNEQFFGPGTRLTVL.